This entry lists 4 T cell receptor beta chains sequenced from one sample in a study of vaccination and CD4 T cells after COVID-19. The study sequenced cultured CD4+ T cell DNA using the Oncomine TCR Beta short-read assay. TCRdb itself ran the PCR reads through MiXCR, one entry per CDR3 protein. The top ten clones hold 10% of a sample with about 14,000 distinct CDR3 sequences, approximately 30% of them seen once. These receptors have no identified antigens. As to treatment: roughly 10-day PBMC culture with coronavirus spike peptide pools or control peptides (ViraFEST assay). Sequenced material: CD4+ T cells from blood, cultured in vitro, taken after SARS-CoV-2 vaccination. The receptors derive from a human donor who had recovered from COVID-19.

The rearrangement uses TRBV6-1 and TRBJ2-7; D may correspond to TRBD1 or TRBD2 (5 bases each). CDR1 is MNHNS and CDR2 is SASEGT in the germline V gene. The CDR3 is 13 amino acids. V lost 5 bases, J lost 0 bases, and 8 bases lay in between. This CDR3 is CASSKGTSYEQYF. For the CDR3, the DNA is TGTGCCAGCAGTAAGGGGACCTCCTACGAGCAGTACTTC.

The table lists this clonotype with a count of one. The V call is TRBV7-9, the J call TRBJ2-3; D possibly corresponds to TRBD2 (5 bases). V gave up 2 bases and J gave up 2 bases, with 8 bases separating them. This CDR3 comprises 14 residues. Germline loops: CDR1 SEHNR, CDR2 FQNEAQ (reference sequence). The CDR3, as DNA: TGTGCCAGCAGCTTACTGGGAGACACAGATACGCAGTATTTT. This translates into CASSLLGDTDTQYF.

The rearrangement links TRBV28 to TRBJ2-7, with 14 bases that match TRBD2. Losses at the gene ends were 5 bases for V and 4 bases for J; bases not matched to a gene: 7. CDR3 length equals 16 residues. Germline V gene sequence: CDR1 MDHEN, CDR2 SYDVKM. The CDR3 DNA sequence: TGTGCCAGCAGTCGACTAGCGGGAGGGCTTTCTTACGAGCAGTACTTC. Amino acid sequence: CASSRLAGGLSYEQYF.

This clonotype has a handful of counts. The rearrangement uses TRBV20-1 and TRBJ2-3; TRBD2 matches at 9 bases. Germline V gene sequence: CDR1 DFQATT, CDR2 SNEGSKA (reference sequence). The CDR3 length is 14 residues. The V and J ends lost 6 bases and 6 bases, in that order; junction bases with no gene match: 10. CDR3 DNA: TGCAGTGCATATAATAGCGGGAGAGGGGATACGCAGTATTTT. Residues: CSAYNSGRGDTQYF.